A single sample gave rise to the 3 T cell receptor beta chains below, sequenced in a study of post-analysis software for immune sequencing data. Regarding the study as a whole: Included in a set of about 5 TRBV segments more frequent in patients than controls were TRBV5-6, TRBV5-1 and TRBV20-1.

Presence of unique molecular identifiers characterized the TCR beta cDNA libraries. Using its own MiXCR run on the PCR reads, TCRdb lists one record per CDR3 protein. The sample records approximately 730,000 distinct CDR3 sequences, around 45% being singletons. Antigens of these TCRs are unknown. Sequences were obtained from blood. These TCRs come from a girl aged 5 to 17 with multiple sclerosis.

This clonotype appeared a few times. The V and J genes are TRBV29-1 and TRBJ2-1, with 9 bases aligning to TRBD2. The CDR3 runs 15 residues. V was clipped by 7 bases and J by 10 bases; unmatched bases: 17. Germline loops: CDR1 SQVTM, CDR2 ANQGSEA. The CDR3: CSALGTSPQESEQFF. The CDR3 DNA reads as TGCAGCGCTTTAGGGACTAGCCCTCAGGAAAGCGAGCAGTTCTTC.

The chain has TRBV5-1 and TRBJ1-1; D remains unclear. The CDR3 sequence is 14 residues long. The V end lost 0 bases, the J end lost 5 bases, and 11 bases lay between the germline ends. Per germline, CDR1 SGHRS and CDR2 YFSETQ. CDR3 nucleotide sequence: TGCGCCAGCAGCTTGGACCCCGCGGGGACTGAAGCTTTCTTT. This sequence encodes CASSLDPAGTEAFF. Full variable domain (missing parts from reference TRBV5-1 and TRBJ1-1): KAGVTQTPRYLIKTRGQQVTLSCSPISGHRSVSWYQQTPGQGLQFLFEYFSETQRNKGNFPGRFSGRQFSNSRSEMNVSTLELGDSALYLCASSLDPAGTEAFFGQGTRLTVV.

V and J are TRBV29-1 and TRBJ1-4, with 10 nucleotides matching TRBD1. J lost 6 bases, V lost 6 bases, and 4 bases had no gene match. The germline V gene has CDR1 SQVTM and CDR2 ANQGSEA. The CDR3 contains 13 residues. The CDR3 DNA follows: TGCAGCGTGGGACAGGGGATAGATGAAAAACTGTTTTTT. Translation: CSVGQGIDEKLFF.